Detailed here is one T cell receptor beta chain. Antigen: not known. Second-dose intervals near 4 or 12 weeks were combined. The record originates from a study of T cell responses to AZD1222 COVID-19 vaccine. Regarding the study as a whole: Variant regions that are unmutated are reportedly the target of nearly half of spike-specific TCRs. White British ancestry dominated among donors, who included more females, and clonal diversity was possibly underestimated.

The germline V and J ends were trimmed by 6 bases and 0 bases, with 13 bases remaining between them. CDR1 MDHEN and CDR2 SYDVKM come from the germline V gene. The CDR3 covers 15 residues. Sequencing was performed with immunoSEQ multiplex PCR; in TCRdb, only in-frame clones are kept and a portion is missing. The sample shows 150,000 to 200,000 clones, more than 75% of them seen only once. The sequences come from peripheral blood, collected 28 days after the second AZD1222 dose. This clonotype originated in an adult who received the AZD1222 COVID-19 vaccine. The chain is built from TRBV28 and TRBJ2-3; D gene uncertain. The CDR3: CASSPRSPSTDTQYF. The DNA for the CDR3 is TGTGCCAGCAGCCCCCGAAGCCCTAGCACAGATACGCAGTATTTT.